This passage covers 11 T cell receptor beta chains from one sample sequenced in a study of blood T cell repertoires in COVID-19 (TCRdb year 2020). To prepare the library, the immunoSEQ multiplex PCR assay was applied. What TCRdb holds here is the immuneACCESS table cut down to in-frame rearrangements. Part of the clones is not present; checked against another copy, under half of the missing clones reflect an unresolved V gene, and the others are unexplained. In this sample the table shows about 71,000 clones, about nine tenths of which occur a single time. The ten most abundant clones make up about 5.1% of the sample. The sample taken for sequencing was peripheral blood. These TCRs come from a woman in her late teens or twenties with acute or convalescent COVID-19.

For the CDR3, the DNA is TGTGCCAGCAGACAGGGGATCTATGGCTACACCTTC. It yields the protein CASRQGIYGYTF. The chain uses TRBV28 and TRBJ1-2; 7 bases are a match to TRBD1. After removal of 6 bases from V and 4 bases from J, the junction contained 2 bases not matched to a gene. This CDR3 comprises 12 residues. Germline values: CDR1 MDHEN, CDR2 SYDVKM.

The chain carries TRBV18 and TRBJ1-1; a possible D gene is TRBD1 (5 bases). Trimming stripped 0 bases from V and 0 bases from J, with 11 bases between. CDR3 length: 16 amino acids. In germline, CDR1 is KGHSH, CDR2 LQKENI. The CDR3 spells CASSPPVGGLNTEAFF. CDR3 nucleotide sequence: TGTGCCAGCTCACCACCGGTGGGGGGTCTGAACACTGAAGCTTTCTTT.

This clone was detected only a few times. The CDR3 coding sequence is TGTGCCAGCAGCGTAGGACAGGGCCACACTGAAGCTTTCTTT. Protein: CASSVGQGHTEAFF. This chain uses TRBV2 with TRBJ1-1; 8 bases are a match to TRBD1. Germline assignment: CDR1 SNHLY and CDR2 FYNNEI. V trimming: 6 bases; J trimming: 3 bases; junction bases outside the gene matches: 6. CDR3 length: 14 residues.

The genes are TRBV4-1 and TRBJ1-1; TRBD1 agrees at 10 bases. Looked up from germline, CDR1 is MGHRA and CDR2 is YSYEKL. This CDR3 spans 15 amino acids. After removal of 2 bases from V and 5 bases from J, the junction contained 5 bases not matched to a gene. The CDR3 region is CASSQTGQGGTEAFF. The CDR3 DNA reads TGCGCCAGCAGCCAAACTGGACAGGGGGGGACTGAAGCTTTCTTT.

V usage is TRBV7-2 and J usage is TRBJ1-4, with a possible D match to TRBD1 (5 bases). The CDR3 is 16 residues long. From germline, CDR1 is SGHTA and CDR2 FQGNSA. V was pared by 5 bases and J by 7 bases, with 20 bases between. The CDR3 DNA follows: TGTGCCAGCAGCCCTCCCATGATGGGGGGAGGTGAAAAACTGTTTTTT. It is translated as CASSPPMMGGGEKLFF.

This chain links TRBV12-3 or TRBV12-4 with TRBJ1-1, with a possible D match to TRBD1 (5 bases). This CDR3 is 13 amino acids long. V dropped 5 bases and J dropped 4 bases, with 11 bases sitting between them. The CDR3 DNA is TGTGCCAGCAGTAGCAGGGTTGCCACTGAAGCTTTCTTT. Encoded protein: CASSSRVATEAFF.

The V and J genes are TRBV4-1 and TRBJ2-4; 11 bases fit TRBD1. Germline lookup yields CDR1 MGHRA and CDR2 YSYEKL. J lost 0 bases, V lost 1 base, and 14 bases had no gene match. The length of the CDR3 is 21 residues. The CDR3 protein is CASSQAHYGTGGTLAKNIQYF. Written as DNA, the CDR3 is TGCGCCAGCAGCCAAGCACATTACGGGACAGGGGGGACACTAGCCAAAAACATTCAGTACTTC.

The gene calls are TRBV18 and TRBJ2-3, with TRBD1 as a possible D gene (6 bases). The CDR3 extends over 13 amino acids. Deletions cut 1 base from V and 4 bases from J, with 6 bases between. Germline-derived CDR1 and CDR2 are KGHSH and LQKENI. CDR3 residues: CASSPQGADTQYF. DNA of the CDR3: TGTGCCAGCTCACCACAGGGGGCAGATACGCAGTATTTT.

J is TRBJ1-2 and V is TRBV29-1, with unresolved D. V gave up 5 bases and J gave up 6 bases, with 7 bases separating them. This CDR3 is built from 10 residues. Germline CDR1 SQVTM, CDR2 ANQGSEA. CDR3 bases: TGCAGCGTTTTGAGTGATGGCTACACCTTC. It yields the protein CSVLSDGYTF.

V and J are TRBV5-1 and TRBJ2-3, with 9 bases aligning to TRBD2. The CDR3 has 15 amino acids. V dropped 6 bases and J dropped 3; count of bases not matched to a gene: 8. Germline V gene data show CDR1 as SGHRS and CDR2 as YFSETQ. DNA for the CDR3: TGCGCCAGCACCCTCGGAGCGGGGGGTACAGATACGCAGTATTTT. Encoded protein: CASTLGAGGTDTQYF.

This clone was observed a single time. This rearrangement joins TRBV5-4 to TRBJ1-6; no definite D call. V was cut by 4 bases and J by 5 bases, with 10 bases left in between. CDR1 and CDR2 (germline): SGHNT, YYREEE (reference sequence). The CDR3 covers 14 residues. For the CDR3, the DNA is TGTGCCAGCAGCGCCGATAGAGATAATTCACCCCTCCACTTT. Translation gives CASSADRDNSPLHF.